The 9 T cell receptor beta chains listed next were all sequenced from one sample in a study of cytomegalovirus exposure and HLA in healthy donors. The repertoire was sequenced with immunoSEQ multiplex PCR; TCRdb's copy has only in-frame clones and lacks some. This sample yields hundreds of thousands of clones, of which 70% to 90% are seen a single time; 0.83% belongs to the top ten. The specimen was PBMCs. These receptors were collected from a woman between 18 and 29 years old in good health and CMV-seronegative.

This clone was observed a few times. The V call is TRBV19, the J call TRBJ2-7; 11 bases agree with TRBD1. The V gene's germline CDR1 is LNHDA and CDR2 SQIVND (reference sequence). This CDR3 spans 14 amino acids. Unmatched junction bases numbered 9, after V lost 5 bases and J lost 9 bases. This CDR3 is CASSVRTGGAGQYF. CDR3 DNA sequence: TGTGCCAGTAGTGTACGGACAGGGGGCGCAGGGCAGTACTTC.

This clone was recorded only once. The V gene is TRBV27, the J gene TRBJ1-1, with D hard to call. Germline CDR1 reads MNHEY; CDR2 reads SMNVEV (reference sequence). The CDR3 has 18 residues. V lost 4 bases and J 1 base, leaving 22 bases between the germline ends. CDR3 loop: CASSSARTGPNRNTEAFF. CDR3 coding DNA: TGTGCCAGCAGTTCGGCAAGGACTGGGCCCAACCGGAACACTGAAGCTTTCTTT.

The chain links TRBV28 to TRBJ2-1, with 7 bases fitting TRBD1. Germline trimming cut 3 bases from V and 10 bases from J; bases unmatched to any gene: 15. The germline V gene encodes CDR1 MDHEN and CDR2 SYDVKM. This CDR3 has 16 amino acids. CDR3 nucleotides: TGTGCCAGCAGTTTGCGAAGGGGGCCACCCGTGGAGGAGCAGTTCTTC. Translating it yields CASSLRRGPPVEEQFF.

This clone has only a few counts. The chain links TRBV19 to TRBJ2-7, with 8 bases identical to TRBD2. J lost 3 bases, V lost 4 bases, and 11 bases had no gene match. The CDR3 loop spans 16 amino acids. Looked up from germline, CDR1 is LNHDA and CDR2 is SQIVND (reference sequence). The DNA of the CDR3 is TGTGCCAGTAGTACCCCCCGGCTAGCGGGCCGCTACGAGCAGTACTTC. This codes for CASSTPRLAGRYEQYF.

This chain connects TRBV27 to TRBJ2-5, with TRBD1 matching over 9 bases. V trimming: 0 bases; J trimming: 3 bases; junction bases outside the gene matches: 5. The CDR3 extends over 16 amino acids. Germline loops: CDR1 MNHEY, CDR2 SMNVEV (reference sequence). The CDR3 region has the DNA TGTGCCAGCAGTTTATCGTTGACAGGGGGTAAAGAGACCCAGTACTTC. It codes for CASSLSLTGGKETQYF.

This clone appeared a few times. The V and J genes are TRBV4-1 and TRBJ2-7; possibly TRBD1 for D (5 bases). V gave up 3 bases and J gave up 3 bases, with 15 bases separating them. Germline values: CDR1 MGHRA, CDR2 YSYEKL. The CDR3 consists of 15 residues. The DNA for the CDR3 is TGCGCCAGCAGCCAGCCAGGGAATCCCCTCTACGAGCAGTACTTC. Its translation is CASSQPGNPLYEQYF.

The chain joins TRBV4-1 to TRBJ2-5; D possibly corresponds to TRBD1 (6 bases). Trimming removed 0 bases from V and 4 bases from J, with 24 bases in between. Germline V gene data show CDR1 as MGHRA and CDR2 as YSYEKL. This CDR3 has 19 amino acids. CDR3 coding DNA: TGCGCCAGCAGCCAAGAGTTAACCTATACCGCAGGGGCTGGAGAGACCCAGTACTTC. It translates to CASSQELTYTAGAGETQYF.

To note about this clone: Other DNA sequences in the sample encode the same CDR3. V is TRBV29-1 and J is TRBJ1-1; 7 bases fit TRBD1. Germline CDR1 reads SQVTM; CDR2 reads ANQGSEA. The CDR3 runs 13 residues. The V and J ends lost 6 bases and 5 bases, in that order; junction bases with no gene match: 9. In nucleotides, the CDR3 is TGCAGCGTCGGAGGGGGCCCTGGAACTGAAGCTTTCTTT. It translates to CSVGGGPGTEAFF.

V and J are TRBV7-9 and TRBJ1-2; D is uncertain. Trimming removed 4 bases at V and 0 bases at J, with 9 bases between. The CDR3 consists of 14 residues. Germline values: CDR1 SEHNR, CDR2 FQNEAQ (reference sequence). CDR3 sequence (DNA): TGTGCCAGCAGCTCCAGCCAGGCTAACTATGGCTACACCTTC. This translates into CASSSSQANYGYTF.